Listed below are T cell receptor beta chains from one sample, sequenced in a study of T cell responses to AZD1222 COVID-19 vaccine. Assay: immunoSEQ multiplex PCR; the TCRdb copy retains only in-frame clones and omits some. The sample comprises more than 85,000 clones, around nine tenths of which are singletons, and over 12% rests with the top ten. The specimen comprised peripheral blood, sampled 28 days after the second AZD1222 dose. The receptors derive from an adult who received the AZD1222 COVID-19 vaccine. CDR3s include the opening cysteine and the closing phenylalanine or tryptophan. The order of the fields is J gene, D gene, clone size, V gene, CDR3 protein, CDR3 DNA. D genes are given only for firm matches. A row's size may be missing; if present it is once, few, many or a size class.

TRBJ2-1,-,-,TRBV27,CASSLRQDPTYNEQFF,TGTGCCAGCAGTTTAAGGCAGGACCCAACCTACAATGAGCAGTTCTTC
TRBJ1-6,TRBD1,-,TRBV3-1/TRBV3-2,CASSRTGWDLHF,TGTGCCAGCAGCCGGACAGGGTGGGACCTCCACTTT
TRBJ1-1,-,-,TRBV5-1,CASSFQVDPSRTEAFF,TGCGCCAGCAGCTTCCAGGTGGACCCCTCAAGGACTGAAGCTTTCTTT
TRBJ1-4,-,-,TRBV9,CASSVAQGWTNEKLFF,TGTGCCAGCAGCGTAGCTCAGGGTTGGACTAATGAAAAACTGTTTTTT
TRBJ1-1,-,-,TRBV5-8,CASSLRRSGEAFF,TGTGCCAGCAGCTTGAGACGATCGGGAGAAGCTTTCTTT
TRBJ1-1,-,-,TRBV5-1,CASSPDSLNTEAFF,TGCGCCAGCAGCCCTGACTCGCTGAACACTGAAGCTTTCTTT
TRBJ1-5,-,few,TRBV4-1,CASSQAGSDNQPQHF,TGCGCCAGCAGCCAAGCAGGGAGTGACAATCAGCCCCAGCATTTT
TRBJ2-5,TRBD2,-,TRBV7-8,CASSLISGGTKPLQYF,TGTGCCAGCAGCTTAATTAGCGGGGGTACTAAGCCACTCCAGTACTTC
TRBJ1-3,-,-,TRBV30,CAWSRSSGNTIYF,TGTGCCTGGAGTCGTAGCTCTGGAAACACCATATATTTT
TRBJ1-6,TRBD1,-,TRBV5-1,CASSAGQENSPLHF,TGCGCCAGCAGCGCCGGACAGGAGAATTCACCCCTCCACTTT
TRBJ1-4,-,-,TRBV21-1,CASSRGGRGNATNEKLFF,TGTGCCAGCAGCAGAGGGGGCAGGGGTAACGCAACTAATGAAAAACTGTTTTTT
TRBJ2-1,TRBD1,once,TRBV6-6,CASRTDRVTYNEQFF,TGTGCCAGCAGGACGGACAGGGTCACCTACAATGAGCAGTTCTTC